Sequencing of this TCR beta chain was carried out in a study of T-cell reconstitution after alpha-beta-depleted transplantation in children. Whole-study findings and limits: As was reported, about two months after transplant, alpha-beta T cells came from several hundred expanded graft clones. Surviving recipient T cells and thymic progenitors produced the high day-60 TCRbeta diversity seen in some patients. By one year post-transplant, T-cell counts and diversity largely arose from T cells that were newly produced.

Unique molecular identifiers were used to barcode this TCRbeta library. TCRdb reanalysed the PCR reads using MiXCR and keeps one entry per CDR3 protein. The sample yields some 440,000 distinct CDR3 sequences, around 16% seen once. The CDR3 is made up of 19 amino acids. V trimming: 4 bases; J trimming: 0 bases; junction bases outside the gene matches: 8. As for this clonotype: Its antigen is as yet unknown.

This clonotype originated in a boy under two years old who had a stem cell transplant for Wiskott-Aldrich syndrome, so the T cells may come from the graft donor. The material was PBMCs, mostly from graft donor cells, obtained 360 days after TCRalphabeta/CD19-depleted stem cell transplant. V is TRBV12-3 or TRBV12-4 and J is TRBJ2-1; 14 bases fit TRBD2. CDR3 nucleotides: TGTGCCAGCAGTTCCAGACTAGCGGGAGGGCCTAGCTCCTACAATGAGCAGTTCTTC. Translating it yields CASSSRLAGGPSSYNEQFF.